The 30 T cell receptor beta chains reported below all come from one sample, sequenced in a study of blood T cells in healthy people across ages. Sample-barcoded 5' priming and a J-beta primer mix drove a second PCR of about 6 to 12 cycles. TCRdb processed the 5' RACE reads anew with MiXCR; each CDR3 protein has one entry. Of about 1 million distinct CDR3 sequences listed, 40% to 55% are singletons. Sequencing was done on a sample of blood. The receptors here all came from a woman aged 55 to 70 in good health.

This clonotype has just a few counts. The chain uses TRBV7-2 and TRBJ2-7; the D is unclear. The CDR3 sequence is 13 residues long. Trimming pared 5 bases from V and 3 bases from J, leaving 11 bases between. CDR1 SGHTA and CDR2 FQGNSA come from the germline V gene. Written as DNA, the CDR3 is TGTGCCAGCAGCCTGAGCCTGAACTACGAGCAGTACTTC. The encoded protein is CASSLSLNYEQYF.

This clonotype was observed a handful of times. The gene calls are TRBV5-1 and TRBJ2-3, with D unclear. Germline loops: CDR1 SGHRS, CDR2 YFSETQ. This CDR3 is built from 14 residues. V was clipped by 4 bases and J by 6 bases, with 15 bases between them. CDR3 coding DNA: TGCGCCAGCAGCCTGTCCTGGTTGGCGGATACGCAGTATTTT. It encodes CASSLSWLADTQYF. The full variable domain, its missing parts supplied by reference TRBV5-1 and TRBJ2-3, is KAGVTQTPRYLIKTRGQQVTLSCSPISGHRSVSWYQQTPGQGLQFLFEYFSETQRNKGNFPGRFSGRQFSNSRSEMNVSTLELGDSALYLCASSLSWLADTQYFGPGTRLTVL.

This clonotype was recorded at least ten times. The CDR3 loop reads CSGGSTYEQYF. The CDR3 DNA is TGCAGCGGAGGGAGTACCTACGAGCAGTACTTC. This chain connects TRBV29-1 to TRBJ2-7, with D possibly matching TRBD2 (5 bases). CDR3 length: 11 amino acids. V was trimmed by 7 bases and J by 2 bases, leaving 9 bases between them. CDR1 is SQVTM and CDR2 is ANQGSEA in the germline V gene.

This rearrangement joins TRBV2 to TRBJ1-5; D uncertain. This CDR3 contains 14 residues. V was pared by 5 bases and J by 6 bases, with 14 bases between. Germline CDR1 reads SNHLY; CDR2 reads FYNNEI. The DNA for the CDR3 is TGTGCCAGCAGTCCAACCCTCCCGGGTCAGCCCCAGCATTTT. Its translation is CASSPTLPGQPQHF.

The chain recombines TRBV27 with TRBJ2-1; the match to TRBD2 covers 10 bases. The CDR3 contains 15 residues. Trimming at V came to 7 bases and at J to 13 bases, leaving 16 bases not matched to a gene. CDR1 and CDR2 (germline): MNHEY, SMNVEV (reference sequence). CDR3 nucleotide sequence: TGTGCCAGCACCCTAATAGCGGGAGGAACAATGAGACAGTTCTTC. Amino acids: CASTLIAGGTMRQFF.

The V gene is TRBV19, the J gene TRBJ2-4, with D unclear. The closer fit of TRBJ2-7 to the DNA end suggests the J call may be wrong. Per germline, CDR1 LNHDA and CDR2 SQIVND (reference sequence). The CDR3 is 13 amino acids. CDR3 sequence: CASRAEADYEQYF. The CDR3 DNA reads TGTGCCAGTAGAGCCGAAGCCGACTACGAGCAGTACTTC.

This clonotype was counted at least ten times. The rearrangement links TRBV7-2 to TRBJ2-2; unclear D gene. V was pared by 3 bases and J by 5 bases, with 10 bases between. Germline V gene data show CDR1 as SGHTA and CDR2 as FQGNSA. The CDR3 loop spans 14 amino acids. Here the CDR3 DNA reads TGTGCCAGCAGCTTGGTGGCCGGGACCGGGGAGCTGTTTTTT. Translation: CASSLVAGTGELFF.

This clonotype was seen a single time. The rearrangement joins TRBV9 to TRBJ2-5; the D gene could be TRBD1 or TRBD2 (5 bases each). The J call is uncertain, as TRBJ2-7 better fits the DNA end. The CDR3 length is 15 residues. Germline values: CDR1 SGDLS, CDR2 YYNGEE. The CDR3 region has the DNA TGTGCCAGCAGCGTAGCCCAAGGGACCCTCTACGAGCAGTACTTC. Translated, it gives CASSVAQGTLYEQYF.

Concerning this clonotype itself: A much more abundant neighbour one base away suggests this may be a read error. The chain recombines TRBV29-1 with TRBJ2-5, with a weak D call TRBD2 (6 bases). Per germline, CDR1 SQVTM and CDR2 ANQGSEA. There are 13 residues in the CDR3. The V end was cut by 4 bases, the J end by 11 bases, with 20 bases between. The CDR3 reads CSVATTSWSEQYF. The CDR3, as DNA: TGCAGCGTTGCCACCACTAGCTGGAGTGAGCAGTACTTC.

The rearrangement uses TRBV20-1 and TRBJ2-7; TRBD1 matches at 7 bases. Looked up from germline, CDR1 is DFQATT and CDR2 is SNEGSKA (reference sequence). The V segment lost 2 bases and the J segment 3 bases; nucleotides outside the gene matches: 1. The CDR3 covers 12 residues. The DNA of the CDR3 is TGCAGTGCTAGACAGGGGGACTACGAGCAGTACTTC. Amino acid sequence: CSARQGDYEQYF.

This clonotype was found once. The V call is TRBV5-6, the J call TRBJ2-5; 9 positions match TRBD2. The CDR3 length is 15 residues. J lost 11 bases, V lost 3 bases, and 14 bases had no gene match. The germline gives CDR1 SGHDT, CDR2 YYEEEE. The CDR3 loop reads CASSSLTLAGYEQYF. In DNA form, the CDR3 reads TGTGCCAGCAGCTCCCTAACCCTAGCGGGATATGAGCAGTACTTC.

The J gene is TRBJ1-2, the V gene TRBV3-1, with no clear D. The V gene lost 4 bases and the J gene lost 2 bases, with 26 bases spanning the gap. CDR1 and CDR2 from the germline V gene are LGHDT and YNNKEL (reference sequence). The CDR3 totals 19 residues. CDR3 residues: CASSPEGKSAETQNYGYTF. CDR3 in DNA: TGTGCCAGCAGCCCGGAGGGAAAATCTGCGGAGACCCAGAACTATGGCTACACCTTC.

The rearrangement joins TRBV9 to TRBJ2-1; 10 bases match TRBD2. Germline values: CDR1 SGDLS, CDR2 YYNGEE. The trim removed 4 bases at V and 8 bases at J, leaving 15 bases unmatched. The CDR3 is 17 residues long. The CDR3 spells CASSRSVAGGPGDEQFF. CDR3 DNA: TGTGCCAGCAGCCGTTCCGTAGCGGGGGGTCCTGGGGATGAGCAGTTCTTC.

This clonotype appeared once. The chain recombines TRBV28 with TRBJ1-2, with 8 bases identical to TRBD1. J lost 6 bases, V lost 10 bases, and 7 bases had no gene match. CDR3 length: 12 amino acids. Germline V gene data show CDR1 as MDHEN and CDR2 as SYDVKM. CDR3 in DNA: TGTGCCATAACCGGGACAGGTGATGGCTACACCTTC. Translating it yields CAITGTGDGYTF.

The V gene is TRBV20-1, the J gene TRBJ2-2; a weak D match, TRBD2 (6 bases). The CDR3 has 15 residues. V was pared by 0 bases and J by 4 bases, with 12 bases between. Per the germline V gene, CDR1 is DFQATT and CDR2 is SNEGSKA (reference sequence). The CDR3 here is CSAREGGWGTGELFF. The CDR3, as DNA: TGCAGTGCTAGAGAGGGGGGTTGGGGCACCGGGGAGCTGTTTTTT.

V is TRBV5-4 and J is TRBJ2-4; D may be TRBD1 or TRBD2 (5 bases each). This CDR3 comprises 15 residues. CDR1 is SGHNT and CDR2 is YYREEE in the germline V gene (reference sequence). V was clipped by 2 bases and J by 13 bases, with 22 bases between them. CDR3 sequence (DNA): TGTGCCAGCAGCTTAAACCGGGGCTCAGGGAACAAGCAGTACTTC. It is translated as CASSLNRGSGNKQYF.

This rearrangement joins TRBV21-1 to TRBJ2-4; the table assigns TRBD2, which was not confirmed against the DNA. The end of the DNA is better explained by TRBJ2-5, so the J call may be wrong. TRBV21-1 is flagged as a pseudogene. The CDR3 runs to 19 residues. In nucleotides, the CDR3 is TGTGCCAGCAGCAAACCTGCAGGACTAGCGGGATCATGGGGGGAGACCCAGTACTTC. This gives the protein CASSKPAGLAGSWGETQYF.

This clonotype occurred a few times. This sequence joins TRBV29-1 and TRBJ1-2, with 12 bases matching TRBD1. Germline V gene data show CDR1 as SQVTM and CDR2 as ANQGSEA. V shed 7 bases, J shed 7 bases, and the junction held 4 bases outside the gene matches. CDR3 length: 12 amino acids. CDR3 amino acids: CSAGQGAIGYTF. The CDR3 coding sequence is TGCAGCGCGGGACAGGGGGCGATTGGCTACACCTTC.

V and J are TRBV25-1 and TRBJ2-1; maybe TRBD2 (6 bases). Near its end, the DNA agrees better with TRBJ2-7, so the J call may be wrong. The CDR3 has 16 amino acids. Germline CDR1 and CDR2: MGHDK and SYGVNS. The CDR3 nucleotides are TGTGCCAGCAGTGATTCGGCCAGGACTAACTACAATGAGCAGTACTTC. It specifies CASSDSARTNYNEQYF.

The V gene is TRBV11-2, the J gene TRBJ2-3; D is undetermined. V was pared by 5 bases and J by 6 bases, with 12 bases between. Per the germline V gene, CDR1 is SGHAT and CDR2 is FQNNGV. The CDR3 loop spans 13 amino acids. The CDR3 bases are TGTGCCAGCAGCCCACGACCCCCGGATACGCAGTATTTT. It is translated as CASSPRPPDTQYF.

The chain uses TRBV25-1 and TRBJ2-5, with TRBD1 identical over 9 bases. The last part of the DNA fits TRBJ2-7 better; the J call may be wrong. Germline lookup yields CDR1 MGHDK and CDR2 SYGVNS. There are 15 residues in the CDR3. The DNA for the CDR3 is TGTGCCAGCAGTGATGAGGGACAGGGTGTCTACGAGCAGTACTTC. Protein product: CASSDEGQGVYEQYF.

CDR3 residues: CAIGGSTDTQYF. The CDR3, as DNA: TGTGCCATCGGGGGGAGCACAGATACGCAGTATTTT. The V and J genes are TRBV10-3 and TRBJ2-3; a weak D match, TRBD2 (6 bases). The CDR3 loop spans 12 amino acids. Trimming left V 8 bases short and J 0 bases short, with 6 bases between. CDR1 ENHRY and CDR2 SYGVKD come from the germline V gene.

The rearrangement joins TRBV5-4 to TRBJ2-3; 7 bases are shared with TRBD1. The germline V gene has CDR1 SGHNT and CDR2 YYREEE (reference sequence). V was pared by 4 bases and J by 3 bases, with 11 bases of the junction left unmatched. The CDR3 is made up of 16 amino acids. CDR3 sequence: CASSKPKQGSTDTQYF. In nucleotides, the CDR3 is TGTGCCAGCAGCAAACCGAAACAGGGGAGTACAGATACGCAGTATTTT.

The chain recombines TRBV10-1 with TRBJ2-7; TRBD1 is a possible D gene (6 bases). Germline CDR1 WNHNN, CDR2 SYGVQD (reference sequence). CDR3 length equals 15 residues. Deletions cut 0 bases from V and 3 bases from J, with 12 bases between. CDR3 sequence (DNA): TGCGCCAGCAGTGAGTCTATAACAGGGTTCTACGAGCAGTACTTC. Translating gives CASSESITGFYEQYF.

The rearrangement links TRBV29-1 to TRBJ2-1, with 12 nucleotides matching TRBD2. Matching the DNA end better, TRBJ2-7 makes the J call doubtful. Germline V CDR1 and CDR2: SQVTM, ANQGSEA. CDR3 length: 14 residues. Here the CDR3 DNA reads TGCAGTACGACTAGCGGGGGCTCCTACAATGAGCAGTACTTC. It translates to CSTTSGGSYNEQYF.

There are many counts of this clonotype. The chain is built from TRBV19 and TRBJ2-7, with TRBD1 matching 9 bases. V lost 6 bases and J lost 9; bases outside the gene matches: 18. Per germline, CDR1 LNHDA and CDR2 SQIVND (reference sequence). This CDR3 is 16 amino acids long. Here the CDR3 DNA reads TGTGCCAGTAGCCAGAACCACCGGGACAGGGTAGGTCGGCAGTACTTC. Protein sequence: CASSQNHRDRVGRQYF.

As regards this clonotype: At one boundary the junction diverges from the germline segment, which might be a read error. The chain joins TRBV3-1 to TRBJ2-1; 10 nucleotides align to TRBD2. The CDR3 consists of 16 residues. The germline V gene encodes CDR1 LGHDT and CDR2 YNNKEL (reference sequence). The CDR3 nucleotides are TGTGCCGGCAGACCTCCAAGCGGGAGGGGTAGGGATGAGCAGTTCTTC. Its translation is CAGRPPSGRGRDEQFF.

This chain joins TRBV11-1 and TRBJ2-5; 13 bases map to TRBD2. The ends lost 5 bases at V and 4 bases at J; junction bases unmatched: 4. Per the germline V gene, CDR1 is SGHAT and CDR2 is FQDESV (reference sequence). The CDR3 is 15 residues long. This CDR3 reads CASSDGLAGVETQYF. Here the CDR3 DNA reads TGTGCCAGCAGCGACGGACTAGCGGGAGTAGAGACCCAGTACTTC.

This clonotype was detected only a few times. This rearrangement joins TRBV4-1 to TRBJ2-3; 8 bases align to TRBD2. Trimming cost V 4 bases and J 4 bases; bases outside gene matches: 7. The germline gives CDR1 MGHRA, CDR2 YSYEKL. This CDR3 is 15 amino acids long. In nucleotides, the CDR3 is TGCGCCAGCAGCCGAAGCGGGAGTGGGTCAGATACGCAGTATTTT. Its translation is CASSRSGSGSDTQYF.

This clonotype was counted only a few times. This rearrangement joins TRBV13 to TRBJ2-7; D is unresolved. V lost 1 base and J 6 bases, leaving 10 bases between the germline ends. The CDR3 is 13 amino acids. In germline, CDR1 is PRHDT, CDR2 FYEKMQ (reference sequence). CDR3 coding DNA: TGTGCCAGCAGCTTAGAACGGCTGACCGAGCAGTACTTC. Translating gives CASSLERLTEQYF.